These 26 T cell receptor beta chains originate from one sample sequenced in a study of OX40 agonist ivuxolimab in advanced cancers. Profiling relied on immunoSEQ multiplex PCR, and the TCRdb table lists in-frame clones only, not all of them. The sample consists of some 12,000 clones, 70% to 80% of them appearing once. The input for sequencing was CD4+ or CD8+ T cells sorted from blood, taken in a trial of the OX40 agonist ivuxolimab. The receptors were gathered from an adult with an advanced solid tumor such as melanoma, head and neck, liver or kidney cancer.

This CDR3 reads CASSRTGNNSPLHF. CDR3 DNA sequence: TGTGCCAGCAGTCGGACAGGGAATAATTCACCCCTCCACTTT. The chain joins TRBV11-1 to TRBJ1-6; 8 nucleotides match TRBD1. This CDR3 has 14 residues. CDR1 is SGHAT and CDR2 is FQDESV in the germline V gene (reference sequence). Trimming at V came to 6 bases and at J to 5 bases, leaving 3 bases not matched to a gene.

The rearrangement joins TRBV27 to TRBJ2-3; either TRBD1 or TRBD2 may fit D (5 bases each). This CDR3 contains 14 residues. Per the germline V gene, CDR1 is MNHEY and CDR2 is SMNVEV (reference sequence). Trimming pared 3 bases from V and 5 bases from J, leaving 12 bases between. CDR3 nucleotides: TGTGCCAGCAGTTTTTCACAGGCGGGAGATACGCAGTATTTT. Its translation: CASSFSQAGDTQYF.

The chain combines TRBV7-8 with TRBJ1-2, with D perhaps matching TRBD1 (5 bases). Trimming cost V 1 base and J 2 bases, with 8 bases left between them. The CDR3 runs to 14 residues. CDR1 SGHVS and CDR2 FQNEAQ come from the germline V gene. The CDR3 DNA reads as TGTGCCAGCAGCTTAGTAGGGGCCAACTATGGCTACACCTTC. This codes for CASSLVGANYGYTF.

This chain joins TRBV7-3 and TRBJ1-5; TRBD1 agrees at 7 bases. The CDR3 length is 16 residues. The V gene end was trimmed by 4 bases and the J gene end by 1 base; junction bases not matched to a gene: 7. CDR1 SGHTA and CDR2 FQGTGA come from the germline V gene. The CDR3 loop reads CASSSGQASSNQPQHF. The CDR3 DNA reads TGTGCCAGCAGCTCAGGACAGGCCTCGAGCAATCAGCCCCAGCATTTT.

The V call is TRBV7-2, the J call TRBJ1-1; D ambiguous. Germline V gene lookup returns CDR1 SGHTA and CDR2 FQGNSA. Between the trimmed V and J ends, which lost 1 base and 4 bases, there was a span of 4 bases. This CDR3 comprises 12 residues. CDR3 residues: CASSLDTTEAFF. The CDR3 nucleotides read TGTGCCAGCAGCTTAGACACCACTGAAGCTTTCTTT. The full variable domain, its missing parts supplied by reference TRBV7-2 and TRBJ1-1, is GAGVSQSPSNKVTEKGKDVELRCDPISGHTALYWYRQSLGQGLEFLIYFQGNSAPDKSGLPSDRFSAERTGGSVSTLTIQRTQQEDSAVYLCASSLDTTEAFFGQGTRLTVV.

This clone was seen once. The J gene is TRBJ2-1, the V gene TRBV7-9, with TRBD1 identical over 8 bases. The germline V gene encodes CDR1 SEHNR and CDR2 FQNEAQ (reference sequence). Losses at the gene ends were 2 bases for V and 5 bases for J; bases not matched to a gene: 11. CDR3 length equals 17 residues. CDR3 loop: CASSLPLTGGKNNEQFF. The CDR3 DNA sequence: TGTGCCAGCAGCTTACCCCTCACAGGGGGGAAGAACAATGAGCAGTTCTTC.

The chain has TRBV27 and TRBJ2-7; tentative D call: TRBD2 (6 bases). V was trimmed by 4 bases and J by 3 bases, leaving 10 bases between them. The CDR3 spans 13 residues. Germline CDR1 and CDR2: MNHEY and SMNVEV (reference sequence). The CDR3 loop reads CASSWGGNYEQYF. CDR3 nucleotides: TGTGCCAGCAGTTGGGGCGGGAACTACGAGCAGTACTTC.

This clone is classed as medium-sized. The V gene is TRBV7-9, the J gene TRBJ2-3; D unresolved. This CDR3 region has 14 residues. Trimming pared 3 bases from V and 0 bases from J, leaving 7 bases between. CDR1 and CDR2 from the germline V gene are SEHNR and FQNEAQ (reference sequence). Here the CDR3 reads CASSFTDSTDTQYF. The CDR3 DNA follows: TGTGCCAGCAGCTTTACCGACAGCACAGATACGCAGTATTTT. Using reference TRBV7-9 and TRBJ2-3 for the parts outside the CDR3, the full variable domain is DTGVSQNPRHKITKRGQNVTFRCDPISEHNRLYWYRQTLGQGPEFLTYFQNEAQLEKSRLLSDRFSAERPKGSFSTLEIQRTEQGDSAMYLCASSFTDSTDTQYFGPGTRLTVL.

About this clone itself: Its ends do not fully match the called genes, so a read error is possible. V gene TRBV4-3 combines with J gene TRBJ2-2; tentatively, D is TRBD2 (6 bases). The germline V gene encodes CDR1 LGHNA and CDR2 YSLEER. This CDR3 comprises 15 residues. DNA of the CDR3: TGCGCCAGCAGCCAAGATGGGTGGTGGCCCGGGGGGCTGTTTTTT. Encoded protein: CASSQDGWWPGGLFF.

The V call is TRBV11-1, the J call TRBJ2-1; perhaps TRBD1 as D (6 bases). Per germline, CDR1 SGHAT and CDR2 FQDESV (reference sequence). Trimming took off 5 bases at V and 3 bases at J, with 17 bases between the two ends. The CDR3 spans 16 residues. The CDR3 nucleotides read TGTGCCAGCAGCCTGACCGGGACAACTTTCTACAATGAGCAGTTCTTC. Amino acids: CASSLTGTTFYNEQFF.

V gene TRBV19 combines with J gene TRBJ2-1, with D possibly matching TRBD2 (6 bases). Germline lookup yields CDR1 LNHDA and CDR2 SQIVND (reference sequence). Trimming pared 1 base from V and 5 bases from J, leaving 9 bases between. CDR3 length: 14 residues. Here the CDR3 DNA reads TGTGCCAGTAGTATAGCGGGGGAACACAATGAGCAGTTCTTC. As protein: CASSIAGEHNEQFF.

The chain is built from TRBV28 and TRBJ2-5; TRBD1 agrees at 9 bases. The CDR3 covers 13 residues. Germline trimming cut 6 bases from V and 5 bases from J; bases unmatched to any gene: 4. Germline V lookup: CDR1 MDHEN, CDR2 SYDVKM. The CDR3 loop reads CASRGDRDETQYF. CDR3 bases: TGTGCCAGCAGGGGGGACAGGGACGAGACCCAGTACTTC.

The CDR3 protein is CASSLEGRAYNEQFF. CDR3 in DNA: TGTGCCAGCAGCCTTGAGGGGAGGGCCTACAATGAGCAGTTCTTC. The chain links TRBV14 to TRBJ2-1; 7 bases map to TRBD2. The CDR3 sequence is 15 residues long. The V gene's germline CDR1 is SGHDN and CDR2 FVKESK. With V trimmed by 4 bases and J by 2 bases, 5 bases remained unmatched.

The chain has TRBV29-1 and TRBJ2-7; 12 nucleotides line up with TRBD2. The germline gives CDR1 SQVTM, CDR2 ANQGSEA. V shed 2 bases and J 0 bases; nucleotides not matched to a gene: 2. This CDR3 contains 15 residues. CDR3 nucleotides: TGCAGCGTTGAACTAGCGGGGGGGAGCTCCTACGAGCAGTACTTC. It specifies CSVELAGGSSYEQYF.

The chain couples TRBV5-1 to TRBJ2-2; a weak D match, TRBD1 (5 bases). This CDR3 spans 12 amino acids. V was trimmed by 4 bases and J by 4 bases, leaving 5 bases between them. CDR1 is SGHRS, CDR2 YFSETQ, per germline. The CDR3: CASSRGTGELFF. CDR3 sequence (DNA): TGCGCCAGCAGCAGGGGCACCGGGGAGCTGTTTTTT.

The J gene is TRBJ2-3, the V gene TRBV27; a weak D match, TRBD2 (5 bases). Trimming removed 5 bases at V and 6 bases at J, with 6 bases between. From germline, CDR1 is MNHEY and CDR2 SMNVEV (reference sequence). This CDR3 is built from 11 residues. CDR3 nucleotides: TGTGCCAGCAGTCCGGGGGATACGCAGTATTTT. The encoded protein is CASSPGDTQYF.

The chain combines TRBV27 with TRBJ1-1, with D possibly TRBD1 on 6 matching bases. The CDR3 spans 16 residues. Germline CDR1 reads MNHEY; CDR2 reads SMNVEV (reference sequence). V was trimmed by 8 bases and J by 5 bases, leaving 24 bases between them. The CDR3 loop is CASGPGTGGRYTEAFF. DNA for the CDR3: TGTGCCAGCGGCCCCGGGACGGGGGGCAGGTATACTGAAGCTTTCTTT.

This sequence joins TRBV14 and TRBJ2-5; no reliable D call. Germline loops: CDR1 SGHDN, CDR2 FVKESK. Trimming removed 4 bases from V and 4 bases from J, with 10 bases in between. This CDR3 contains 13 residues. The CDR3 bases are TGTGCCAGCAGCCCTTACTCGAGAGAGACCCAGTACTTC. Translation: CASSPYSRETQYF.

The chain employs TRBV25-1 and TRBJ1-2; D gene ambiguous. V was pared by 6 bases and J by 4 bases, with 6 bases between. Germline V gene lookup returns CDR1 MGHDK and CDR2 SYGVNS. The CDR3 covers 11 residues. CDR3: CASRGGYGYTF. In DNA form, the CDR3 reads TGTGCCAGCAGAGGAGGCTATGGCTACACCTTC.

The genes are TRBV27 and TRBJ2-7; no clear D. The germline V gene encodes CDR1 MNHEY and CDR2 SMNVEV (reference sequence). CDR3 length equals 14 residues. The CDR3 region is CATGFEARPYEQYF. CDR3 sequence (DNA): TGTGCGACCGGGTTTGAGGCCCGCCCCTACGAGCAGTACTTC.

V is TRBV6-5 and J is TRBJ2-3; 9 positions match TRBD2. The CDR3 sequence is 15 residues long. V lost 7 bases to trimming and J lost 0 bases; unmatched junction nucleotides: 5. Germline CDR1 and CDR2: MNHEY and SVGAGI. Here the CDR3 reads CASTPTSGSTDTQYF. CDR3 DNA: TGTGCCAGCACCCCGACTAGCGGAAGCACAGATACGCAGTATTTT.

The chain couples TRBV13 to TRBJ2-3; 7 bases match TRBD1. J was trimmed by 0 bases and V by 3 bases; bases with no gene match: 12. The CDR3 covers 18 residues. Germline CDR1 and CDR2: PRHDT and FYEKMQ (reference sequence). CDR3 in amino acids: CASSFDGDSGGSTDTQYF. CDR3 coding DNA: TGTGCCAGCAGCTTTGATGGCGATTCAGGGGGAAGCACAGATACGCAGTATTTT.

This chain links TRBV6-1 with TRBJ2-5; 7 bases line up with TRBD2. This CDR3 is 12 amino acids long. Looked up from germline, CDR1 is MNHNS and CDR2 is SASEGT. V gave up 5 bases and J gave up 5 bases; unmatched junction bases: 2. The CDR3 coding sequence is TGTGCCAGCAGTTCCGGGGGGGAGACCCAGTACTTC. Its translation is CASSSGGETQYF.

This clone is judged medium-sized. The V gene is TRBV29-1, the J gene TRBJ1-1, with 9 bases identical to TRBD1. This CDR3 comprises 12 residues. V lost 4 bases, J lost 5 bases, and 2 bases stayed unmatched. The germline V gene has CDR1 SQVTM and CDR2 ANQGSEA. CDR3 DNA: TGCAGCGTTGGGACAGGGGTTACTGAAGCTTTCTTT. Amino acid sequence: CSVGTGVTEAFF.

This chain connects TRBV28 to TRBJ1-5; D uncertain. In germline, CDR1 is MDHEN, CDR2 SYDVKM. The germline V and J ends were trimmed by 1 base and 7 bases, with 11 bases remaining between them. The length of the CDR3 is 14 residues. The CDR3: CASSLSLPGQPQHF. CDR3 nucleotides: TGTGCCAGCAGTTTATCCCTACCCGGGCAGCCCCAGCATTTT. The whole variable domain, filled in from reference TRBV28 and TRBJ1-5, reads DVKVTQSSRYLVKRTGEKVFLECVQDMDHENMFWYRQDPGLGLRLIYFSYDVKMKEKGDIPEGYSVSREKKERFSLILESASTNQTSMYLCASSLSLPGQPQHFGDGTRLSIL.

CDR3 nucleotides: TGTGCCAGCAGCGACCTGGGCAACGAGCAGTACTTC. The encoded protein is CASSDLGNEQYF. The rearrangement links TRBV6-1 to TRBJ2-7, with D unclear. V lost 6 bases and J lost 5, with 11 bases in between. CDR3 length equals 12 residues. The germline V gene has CDR1 MNHNS and CDR2 SASEGT.